This T cell receptor beta chain was captured in a study of T cell responses to AZD1222 COVID-19 vaccine (dated by TCRdb to the early 2020s). About the full investigation: AZD1222 recipients given second doses at about 4 weeks or at about 12 weeks were pooled, since spike-specific TCR depth and breadth were not found to differ between the two schedules. Trial participants were enrolled by age into 18-55, 56-69 and 70-plus year subgroups, with around 140, 26 and 57 TCR-sequenced participants respectively. TCR sequencing was performed for about 240 trial participants, of whom about 200 were given two doses of AZD1222 and some 25 were given two doses of MenACWY control vaccine. Broader findings and caveats from the paper: No day 14 peak-response samples were available, so repertoires were characterized only after the peak T cell response. Most participants were white British and females outnumbered males, and the authors suggested that clonal diversity may have been underestimated. The 56-69-year group was small, and its depth increase did not reach significance, likely because of low power. Reportedly, almost half of the unique spike-specific TCRs recognized epitopes lying outside the regions that are mutated in the B.1.351 and B.1.1.7 variants. Conclusions about previously exposed vaccinees are limited, since just five or six AZD1222 recipients were seropositive for SARS-CoV-2 at baseline. Vaccine-associated CD4 TCRs spanned the whole spike protein, with dominant responses in regions 160-218 and 743-854. Spike-specific TCR breadth and depth rose significantly after two AZD1222 doses compared with day 0 and with MenACWY recipients.

The CDR3 regions of human TCRbeta chains were analyzed by immunosequencing. The authors' pipeline ran thus. Repertoire TCRs were checked for matches against a reference library of SARS-CoV-2-specific TCRs that had been generated using the MIRA antigen-specificity platform. Breadth was defined as the fraction of unique TCRs that were SARS-CoV-2-associated. Depth was defined as the fraction of total T cells that were SARS-CoV-2-associated. Each spike-specific TCR was assigned to its reactive spike region and to a CD4 or CD8 class using the MIRA data. Log10-transformed breadth and depth values were compared by one-way ANOVA with Sidak's multiple comparisons tests. TCRdb obtained this table from immuneACCESS and retained in-frame rearrangements with V and J assigned. These tables miss some clones; where compared with another copy, unresolved V genes account for less than half of the shortfall, and the remainder is unexplained. The V and J calls and clone size were taken over from that table, and D and trimming were inferred from the DNA. The sample table lists just over 65,000 clones, about 88% of them with a count of one. 17% of the sample goes to the ten largest clones.

The junction carries 13 bases between V and J, which are trimmed by 4 bases and 4 bases respectively. The CDR3 goes from the cysteine to the phenylalanine over 14 residues. The only DNA kept is the CDR3, 42 bases in frame from the first base. The germline V gene gives CDR1 as MGHRA and CDR2 as YSYEKL. Read against the paper, the sample's time point label means: baseline before first vaccination. Samples from vaccinated people were obtained from the UK trials COV001 and COV002, which included a single-blind randomized controlled phase 2/3 trial of AZD1222 (ChAdOx1 nCoV-19) in healthy adults. For TCRbeta chain sequencing, PBMC samples from trial participants were taken at day 0 and at day 28 after the second dose. On this clone: Its binding antigen is unknown. No much larger clonotype is one base removed from it; base qualities were not supplied.

Sample: peripheral blood, taken on day 0 of AZD1222 vaccination. This sequence uses TRBV4-1 and TRBJ2-5; a tentative D match to TRBD2 spans 6 bases. The TCR sequence derives from an adult in good health. The DNA sequence is as follows: TGCGCCAGCAGCCCCAGTGGGAGGCGAGAGACCCAGTACTTC. Its translation is CASSPSGRRETQYF.